Sequencing of this T cell receptor beta chain was carried out in a study of blood T cell repertoires in COVID-19. Turning to the study itself: Donors in the United States, Italy and Spain gave samples during acute or convalescent COVID-19. T cells, B-cell-depleted T cells, or PBMCs supplied cDNA or gDNA.

Libraries were prepared by immunoSEQ multiplex PCR; TCRdb keeps only in-frame clonotypes and omits some of them. The data show about 200,000 clones, about 79% seen once. The receptor's source is a human donor in a cohort sampled during active COVID-19. Sequencing input: peripheral blood.

This CDR3 reads CSPGEQFF. The CDR3 nucleotides are TGCAGCCCCGGGGAGCAGTTCTTC. The chain couples TRBV20-1 to TRBJ2-1; D gene unclear. The CDR3 runs 8 residues. Germline values: CDR1 DFQATT, CDR2 SNEGSKA (reference sequence).